Detailed here is one T cell receptor (beta chain). The entry originates in a study of cytomegalovirus exposure and HLA in healthy donors. Assay used: immunoSEQ multiplex PCR; TCRdb lists only in-frame clones, some missing. The sample has some 240,000 clones, about nine tenths seen once. Germline values: CDR1 GTSNPN, CDR2 SVGIG (reference sequence). This CDR3 has 13 residues. V dropped 3 bases and J dropped 6 bases, with 11 bases sitting between them. The sequence was obtained from a woman under 30 in good health and CMV-seropositive. What was sequenced was PBMCs. This rearrangement joins TRBV30 to TRBJ1-4; D is unclear. CDR3 region: CAWSNSRYEKLFF. The CDR3 nucleotides are TGTGCCTGGAGCAACTCCAGGTATGAAAAACTGTTTTTT.